These 5 T cell receptor beta chains were sequenced from one sample in a study of blood T cell repertoires in COVID-19. The data were produced by immunoSEQ multiplex PCR, yet TCRdb's version contains in-frame clones alone and is incomplete. The data hold 150,000 to 200,000 clones, with 88% observed a single time. Material: peripheral blood. Receptors originate from a human donor in a cohort sampled during active COVID-19.

CDR3 region: CASSYPADRGPQYF. Here the CDR3 DNA reads TGTGCCAGCAGTTATCCTGCGGACAGGGGACCCCAGTACTTC. The chain employs TRBV6-2 or TRBV6-3 and TRBJ2-5; 9 positions agree with TRBD1. This CDR3 contains 14 residues. Germline V lookup: CDR1 MNHEY, CDR2 SVGEGT. With 3 bases clipped from V and 9 bases from J, the junction kept 8 bases outside the gene matches.

This clone was observed once. The gene calls are TRBV5-1 and TRBJ2-1; TRBD2 matches at 7 bases. Germline loops: CDR1 SGHRS, CDR2 YFSETQ. V dropped 4 bases and J dropped 1; count of bases not matched to a gene: 8. CDR3 length equals 16 residues. The CDR3 bases are TGCGCCAGCAGCCAAGGCGGCGGGGGTTCCTACAATGAGCAGTTCTTC. Translating it yields CASSQGGGGSYNEQFF.

This clone has just one count. The V gene is TRBV13, the J gene TRBJ2-3, with 9 bases that match TRBD2. CDR1 is PRHDT and CDR2 is FYEKMQ in the germline V gene (reference sequence). J gave up 0 bases and V 0 bases, and 1 base lay outside the gene matches. The CDR3 loop spans 16 amino acids. This CDR3 reads CASSLGLAGSTDTQYF. As DNA, the CDR3 is TGTGCCAGCAGCTTAGGGCTAGCGGGGAGCACAGATACGCAGTATTTT.

The V gene is TRBV2, the J gene TRBJ2-5; 12 nucleotides align to TRBD2. The CDR3 is made up of 15 amino acids. Germline CDR1 SNHLY, CDR2 FYNNEI. V trimming: 5 bases; J trimming: 5 bases; junction bases outside the gene matches: 6. CDR3 in amino acids: CASSYTSGGTETQYF. CDR3 DNA sequence: TGTGCCAGCAGTTACACTAGCGGGGGGACGGAGACCCAGTACTTC.

The chain uses TRBV11-2 and TRBJ2-7, with 9 nucleotides matching TRBD1. Germline CDR1 SGHAT, CDR2 FQNNGV. The CDR3 is made up of 15 amino acids. The V gene end was trimmed by 5 bases and the J gene end by 4 bases; junction bases not matched to a gene: 9. CDR3 protein: CASSRGGTGPYEQYF. CDR3 sequence (DNA): TGTGCCAGCAGCAGAGGTGGGACAGGGCCTTACGAGCAGTACTTC.